This T cell receptor (beta chain) was sequenced during a study of CD8 T cells in ankylosing spondylitis. Study results and caveats: In ankylosing spondylitis blood, a motif of seven or eight highly homologous TCR beta variants appeared characteristic. Peripheral blood held disease-linked clones only at relatively low frequency, and these were CD8+. Reportedly, disease-linked clones are significantly enriched in ankylosing spondylitis patients' matched synovial fluid.

This clonotype was seen ten or more times. Its antigen is not identified. Trimming shortened V by 3 bases and J by 4 bases, and 7 bases separated the two germline ends. The CDR3 is 12 residues long. As the method for making TCR beta libraries, quantitative 5'-RACE with molecular barcodes was used. One entry per CDR3 protein results from TCRdb running MiXCR on the 5' RACE reads. The profile shows tens of thousands of distinct CDR3 sequences, roughly 7.9% of them singletons. The V gene is TRBV12-3 or TRBV12-4, the J gene TRBJ2-7; D not certain. This receptor was taken from a male donor with ankylosing spondylitis or in good health (not recorded which). What was sequenced was blood, either unsorted or a sorted T cell fraction (not recorded which). DNA for the CDR3: TGTGCCAGCAGTTTTCGTGGGTACGAGCAGTACTTC. Translated: CASSFRGYEQYF.